This T cell receptor beta chain emerged from a study of cytomegalovirus exposure and HLA in healthy donors. Study summary: Earlier findings included more than 95 million unique TCR beta sequences obtained from 150 million to 200 million T cells.

Remarks on this clone: Antigen specificity is unknown.

Trimming shortened V by 10 bases and J by 0 bases, and 15 bases separated the two germline ends. From germline, CDR1 is MDHEN and CDR2 SYDVKM. The CDR3 is 14 residues long. 60 Vbeta and 13 Jbeta primers were used in PCR. The method was immunoSEQ multiplex PCR; TCRdb's version includes in-frame clones alone and lacks a portion of them. The data contain 90,000 to 120,000 clones, more than 60% of them seen just once; the ten biggest clones take up roughly 5.6%. Overall study results and limits: In a later analysis, specific HLA alleles were associated with 15,000 to 20,000 TCR beta sequences at a 0.05 false discovery rate. Earlier findings revealed that most TCR beta V segments proved productive either about 87% or about 30% of the time.

The receptor was isolated from a female donor in good health and CMV-seropositive. Sequencing input: PBMCs. This chain uses TRBV28 with TRBJ1-1; weak D call: TRBD1 (6 bases). The CDR3 nucleotides read TGTGCCACCAGGAGAGGACAGATGAACACTGAAGCTTTCTTT. Protein: CATRRGQMNTEAFF.